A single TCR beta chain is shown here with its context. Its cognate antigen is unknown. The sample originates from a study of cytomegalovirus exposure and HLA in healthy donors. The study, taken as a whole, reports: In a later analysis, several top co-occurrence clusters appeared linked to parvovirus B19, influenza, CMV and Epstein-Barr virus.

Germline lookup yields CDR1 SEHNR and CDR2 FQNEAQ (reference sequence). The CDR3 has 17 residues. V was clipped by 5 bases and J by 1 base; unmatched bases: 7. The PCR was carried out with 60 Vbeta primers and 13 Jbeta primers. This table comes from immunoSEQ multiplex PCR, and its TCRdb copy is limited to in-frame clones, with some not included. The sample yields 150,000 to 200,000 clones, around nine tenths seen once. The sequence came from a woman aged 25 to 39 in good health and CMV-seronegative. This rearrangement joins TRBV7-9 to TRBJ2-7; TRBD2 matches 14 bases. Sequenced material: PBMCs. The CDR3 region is CASSPWGTSGSSYEQYF. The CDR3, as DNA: TGTGCCAGCAGCCCCTGGGGGACTAGCGGGAGTTCCTACGAGCAGTACTTC.